This TCR beta chain appears in the sequencing data of a study of blood T cell repertoires in COVID-19. Turning to the study itself: Acute and convalescent COVID-19 samples came from the United States, Italy and Spain. T cells, B-cell-depleted T cells, or PBMCs provided the cDNA or gDNA that served as material.

A single count supports this clone. This CDR3 spans 15 amino acids. Germline V gene sequence: CDR1 MNHEY, CDR2 SMNVEV (reference sequence). V dropped 5 bases and J dropped 0; count of bases not matched to a gene: 6. The data were produced by immunoSEQ multiplex PCR, yet TCRdb's version contains in-frame clones alone and is incomplete. The sample carries some 68,000 clones, approximately 83% recorded once. Material: peripheral blood. This TCR came from a man aged 65 to 79 with acute or convalescent COVID-19. This chain joins TRBV27 and TRBJ2-7, with 8 bases identical to TRBD2. The CDR3 reads CASSLQLAASYEQYF. For the CDR3, the DNA is TGTGCCAGCAGTCTACAACTAGCGGCCTCCTACGAGCAGTACTTC.